These 19 T cell receptor beta chains were sequenced from one sample in a study of cytomegalovirus exposure and HLA in healthy donors. PCR was performed using 60 Vbeta and 13 Jbeta primers. Clones were read by immunoSEQ multiplex PCR, and TCRdb kept only the in-frame ones, dropping some. Here the sample table reports tens of thousands of clones. Sequences were obtained from PBMCs. These receptors were collected from a woman aged 18 to 35 in good health and CMV-seronegative.

The chain has TRBV7-7 and TRBJ1-1; 9 bases line up with TRBD1. Germline CDR1 SSHAT, CDR2 FNYEAQ (reference sequence). The junction had 9 bases not matched to a gene; V was cut back by 5 bases and J by 11 bases. This CDR3 has 13 residues. The DNA for the CDR3 is TGTGCCAGCAGCCAGGGACAGGGCTCGGAGGCTTTCTTT. It specifies CASSQGQGSEAFF.

The chain joins TRBV5-6 to TRBJ2-1; D gene uncertain. Germline V gives CDR1 SGHDT, CDR2 YYEEEE. The V end was cut by 4 bases, the J end by 5 bases, with 7 bases between. This CDR3 has 12 amino acids. The CDR3 DNA follows: TGTGCCAGCAGCCCCGGTGACAATGAGCAGTTCTTC. This translates into CASSPGDNEQFF. Full variable domain (missing parts from reference TRBV5-6 and TRBJ2-1): DAGVTQSPTHLIKTRGQQVTLRCSPKSGHDTVSWYQQALGQGPQFIFQYYEEEERQRGNFPDRFSGHQFPNYSSELNVNALLLGDSALYLCASSPGDNEQFFGPGTRLTVL.

This chain uses TRBV5-1 with TRBJ1-4; D call uncertain. The CDR3 runs to 14 residues. Trimming stripped 0 bases from V and 8 bases from J, with 11 bases between. CDR1 and CDR2 (germline): SGHRS, YFSETQ. This chain's CDR3 is CASSLERGGEKLFF. The CDR3 nucleotides are TGCGCCAGCAGCTTGGAACGGGGTGGGGAAAAACTGTTTTTT.

The genes are TRBV5-1 and TRBJ1-4, with TRBD1 matching 8 bases. Losses at the gene ends were 5 bases for V and 0 bases for J; bases not matched to a gene: 3. CDR3 size: 15 residues. Germline CDR1 and CDR2: SGHRS and YFSETQ. CDR3 protein: CASSRDRPTNEKLFF. The CDR3 DNA sequence: TGCGCCAGCAGTCGGGACAGGCCAACTAATGAAAAACTGTTTTTT. The full variable domain, its missing parts supplied by reference TRBV5-1 and TRBJ1-4, is KAGVTQTPRYLIKTRGQQVTLSCSPISGHRSVSWYQQTPGQGLQFLFEYFSETQRNKGNFPGRFSGRQFSNSRSEMNVSTLELGDSALYLCASSRDRPTNEKLFFGSGTQLSVL.

The chain combines TRBV4-1 with TRBJ1-3; TRBD1 matches at 7 bases. This CDR3 is 16 amino acids long. Germline lookup yields CDR1 MGHRA and CDR2 YSYEKL. The ends lost 4 bases at V and 4 bases at J; junction bases unmatched: 10. CDR3: CASSPYGGRGGNTIYF. In DNA, the CDR3 is TGCGCCAGCAGCCCCTATGGCGGCAGGGGGGGAAACACCATATATTTT.

The chain links TRBV6-5 to TRBJ1-2; D possibly corresponds to TRBD1 (6 bases). Germline V gives CDR1 MNHEY, CDR2 SVGAGI. CDR3 length: 13 amino acids. The germline V and J ends were trimmed by 5 bases and 1 base, with 8 bases remaining between them. The CDR3 DNA is TGTGCCAGCAGTAGACAGGATAACTATGGCTACACCTTC. Encoded protein: CASSRQDNYGYTF.

CDR3 amino acids: CSADRAGGYTF. As DNA, the CDR3 is TGCAGCGCCGACAGGGCCGGGGGCTACACCTTC. The chain recombines TRBV29-1 with TRBJ1-2; 7 bases are shared with TRBD1. The V gene's germline CDR1 is SQVTM and CDR2 ANQGSEA. The CDR3 has 11 residues. V lost 7 bases, J lost 8 bases, and 7 bases stayed unmatched.

This chain uses TRBV9 with TRBJ1-2; D is ambiguous. The CDR3 has 12 amino acids. The germline CDR1 and CDR2 sequences are SGDLS and YYNGEE. Trimming shortened V by 3 bases and J by 3 bases, and 6 bases separated the two germline ends. The CDR3 DNA reads TGTGCCAGCAGCGCCACAGACTATGGCTACACCTTC. Its translation: CASSATDYGYTF.

This chain uses TRBV5-6 with TRBJ1-2; D may be TRBD1 (5 bases). V dropped 2 bases and J dropped 6 bases, with 8 bases sitting between them. There are 12 residues in the CDR3. CDR1 is SGHDT, CDR2 YYEEEE, per germline. CDR3 residues: CASSFGGNGYTF. The CDR3 coding sequence is TGTGCCAGCAGCTTTGGGGGGAATGGCTACACCTTC. Full variable domain (missing parts from reference TRBV5-6 and TRBJ1-2): DAGVTQSPTHLIKTRGQQVTLRCSPKSGHDTVSWYQQALGQGPQFIFQYYEEEERQRGNFPDRFSGHQFPNYSSELNVNALLLGDSALYLCASSFGGNGYTFGSGTRLTVV.

CDR3 bases: TGTGCCAGCAGCCGGGACAGGGCGCCCACCGGGGAGCTGTTTTTT. Amino acids: CASSRDRAPTGELFF. The V and J genes are TRBV6-5 and TRBJ2-2, with 9 bases fitting TRBD1. There are 15 residues in the CDR3. The V gene's germline CDR1 is MNHEY and CDR2 SVGAGI. With 6 bases clipped from V and 4 bases from J, the junction kept 6 bases outside the gene matches.

V gene TRBV5-1 combines with J gene TRBJ2-4; TRBD1 matches 8 bases. CDR1 and CDR2 (germline): SGHRS, YFSETQ. This CDR3 is 18 amino acids long. Losses at the gene ends were 1 base for V and 7 bases for J; bases not matched to a gene: 16. DNA for the CDR3: TGCGCCAGCAGCTTGTTTGGGTGGACCCCAGGGGGCGCGAACATTCAGTACTTC. Encoded protein: CASSLFGWTPGGANIQYF.

The chain employs TRBV5-1 and TRBJ1-4; the match to TRBD1 covers 8 bases. V dropped 4 bases and J dropped 5; count of bases not matched to a gene: 7. Germline lookup yields CDR1 SGHRS and CDR2 YFSETQ. There are 15 residues in the CDR3. The CDR3 region has the DNA TGCGCCAGCAGCCCAGGACAGGGACGGAATGAAAAACTGTTTTTT. Residues: CASSPGQGRNEKLFF. Supplemented by reference TRBV5-1 and TRBJ1-4, the full variable domain reads KAGVTQTPRYLIKTRGQQVTLSCSPISGHRSVSWYQQTPGQGLQFLFEYFSETQRNKGNFPGRFSGRQFSNSRSEMNVSTLELGDSALYLCASSPGQGRNEKLFFGSGTQLSVL.

The V and J genes are TRBV28 and TRBJ2-1; TRBD2 agrees at 9 bases. V shed 9 bases and J 6 bases; nucleotides not matched to a gene: 6. The CDR3 is 13 residues long. Germline V gives CDR1 MDHEN, CDR2 SYDVKM. CDR3 residues: CASGLANLNEQFF. The CDR3, as DNA: TGTGCCAGTGGACTAGCGAACCTCAATGAGCAGTTCTTC.

The rearrangement joins TRBV4-1 to TRBJ2-1; 7 bases are shared with TRBD2. Looked up from germline, CDR1 is MGHRA and CDR2 is YSYEKL. This CDR3 is built from 16 residues. Trimming removed 3 bases from V and 6 bases from J; junction bases left unmatched: 11. The CDR3 region is CASSHSGAPRGNEQFF. CDR3 nucleotide sequence: TGCGCCAGCAGCCACAGCGGGGCCCCGAGGGGCAATGAGCAGTTCTTC.

The rearrangement joins TRBV18 to TRBJ1-2; perhaps TRBD1 as D (5 bases). V was pared by 2 bases and J by 4 bases, with 11 bases between. The germline V gene encodes CDR1 KGHSH and CDR2 LQKENI. The CDR3 loop spans 14 amino acids. The CDR3 DNA is TGTGCCAGCTCACCATTGACAGACCCCTATGGCTACACCTTC. Translation gives CASSPLTDPYGYTF.

This chain joins TRBV30 and TRBJ2-7; TRBD1 matches 12 bases. V shed 0 bases, J shed 7 bases, and the junction held 13 bases outside the gene matches. The V gene's germline CDR1 is GTSNPN and CDR2 SVGIG (reference sequence). CDR3 length: 17 residues. The CDR3 region has the DNA TGTGCCTGGAGTGTATTCGGGACAGGGGGCCGAGAGCTGGAGCAGTACTTC. It specifies CAWSVFGTGGRELEQYF.

V usage is TRBV12-5 and J usage is TRBJ2-7, with D perhaps TRBD2 (6 bases). V shed 4 bases and J shed 5 bases, with 15 bases lying between them. The CDR3 contains 14 residues. CDR1 LGHNT and CDR2 FRNRAP come from the germline V gene. The CDR3 DNA reads as TGTGCTAGTGGTTCAAGACTAGACAGCAACGAGCAGTACTTC. Amino acid sequence: CASGSRLDSNEQYF.

This chain joins TRBV9 and TRBJ1-2, with 7 nucleotides matching TRBD1. After removal of 4 bases from V and 3 bases from J, the junction contained 6 bases not matched to a gene. The CDR3 consists of 14 residues. CDR1 and CDR2 from the germline V gene are SGDLS and YYNGEE. This CDR3 reads CASSPNTGDYGYTF. CDR3 in DNA: TGTGCCAGCAGCCCGAACACAGGGGACTATGGCTACACCTTC.

J is TRBJ2-2 and V is TRBV6-1; D call uncertain. Trimming cost V 3 bases and J 1 base, with 9 bases left between them. The CDR3 extends over 15 amino acids. CDR1 MNHNS and CDR2 SASEGT come from the germline V gene. Here the CDR3 reads CASSEMAGNTGELFF. The CDR3 DNA follows: TGTGCCAGCAGTGAGATGGCAGGGAACACCGGGGAGCTGTTTTTT.